This T cell receptor beta chain emerged from a study of T cells after yellow fever vaccination. Study context: The fractions with low cell numbers were processed using SMART-Seq v4 Ultra Low Input.

To note about this clonotype: Its specificity is not known.

Findings of the study overall: Repertoires obtained by FACS sorting could include abundant clonotypes that entered as contaminants from the bulk population. Researchers report a weaker secondary response that nonetheless peaked faster, day 5 versus 15.

A process of 5'RACE template switching, which added a universal primer site and UMIs, was used to make TCR cDNA. TCRdb re-called the 5' RACE reads through MiXCR, storing one row per CDR3 protein. The profile shows more than 350,000 distinct CDR3 sequences, 9.5% to 13% of them singletons. Germline values: CDR1 MNHNS, CDR2 SASEGT. The CDR3 length is 15 residues. V was cut by 6 bases and J by 0 bases, with 9 bases left in between. This sequence joins TRBV6-1 and TRBJ1-6; no reliable D call. This clonotype was obtained from a man aged 18 to 35 who received the YFV17D yellow fever vaccine. The material sequenced was PBMCs, taken on the day of the first yellow fever vaccination. In DNA form, the CDR3 reads TGTGCCAGCAGGGCTAGGATCTCCTATAATTCACCCCTCCACTTT. The encoded protein is CASRARISYNSPLHF.